These T cell receptor beta chains were read from a single sample in a study of PD-1 blockade in mismatch repair-deficient tumors. Method: immunoSEQ multiplex PCR; TCRdb's copy keeps in-frame clones and lacks some. The sample includes about 79,000 clones, roughly 80% of them seen just once. The sequencing used peripheral blood, collected 44 weeks after starting pembrolizumab. These receptors were taken from an adult with mismatch repair-deficient cancer. Both conserved end residues are part of each CDR3. Fields, in order: D gene, J gene, V gene, clone size, CDR3 DNA, CDR3 protein. A D gene is named only where the DNA matches it firmly. Clone size is not always given. Where it is, it says once, few, many or a class for expanded clones.

d_gene: .
j_gene: TRBJ1-2
v_gene: TRBV30
abundance: .
CDR3nt: TGTGCCTGGAGAGGGGACCGATACTATGGCTACACCTTC
CDR3aa: CAWRGDRYYGYTF

d_gene: .
j_gene: TRBJ1-2
v_gene: TRBV25-1
abundance: .
CDR3nt: TGTGCCAGCAGTGAAGAGCGGCAGGGTCGGATACGCGTCGACACCTTC
CDR3aa: CASSEERQGRIRVDTF

d_gene: TRBD2
j_gene: TRBJ2-1
v_gene: TRBV2
abundance: .
CDR3nt: TGTGCCAGCAAAAGACTAGCGGGAGCCTACAATGAGCAGTTCTTC
CDR3aa: CASKRLAGAYNEQFF

d_gene: TRBD1
j_gene: TRBJ1-1
v_gene: TRBV6-4
abundance: .
CDR3nt: TGTGCCAGCAGTGACTCGGACAGGCGCACTGAAGCTTTCTTT
CDR3aa: CASSDSDRRTEAFF

d_gene: .
j_gene: TRBJ2-1
v_gene: TRBV2
abundance: .
CDR3nt: TGTGCCAGCAGTGTTAACGGGGTCAATGAGCAGTTCTTC
CDR3aa: CASSVNGVNEQFF

d_gene: .
j_gene: TRBJ1-1
v_gene: TRBV6-1
abundance: .
CDR3nt: TGTGCCAGCAGTGAAGGGACCTACACTGAAGCTTTCTTT
CDR3aa: CASSEGTYTEAFF

d_gene: .
j_gene: TRBJ1-1
v_gene: TRBV7-8
abundance: .
CDR3nt: TGTGCCAGCAGCTTAGTGTTAGGGGAGGGAACTGAAGCTTTCTTT
CDR3aa: CASSLVLGEGTEAFF

d_gene: .
j_gene: TRBJ1-1
v_gene: TRBV28
abundance: .
CDR3nt: TGTGCCACCCTCACGGGCCGGAGGAACACTGAAGCTTTCTTT
CDR3aa: CATLTGRRNTEAFF

d_gene: TRBD2
j_gene: TRBJ2-7
v_gene: TRBV19
abundance: .
CDR3nt: TGTGCCAGTAGTATTCGGGAGGGCCTGTACGAGCAGTACTTC
CDR3aa: CASSIREGLYEQYF

d_gene: TRBD2
j_gene: TRBJ2-2
v_gene: TRBV12-5
abundance: .
CDR3nt: TGTGCTAGTGGTTTGGTAATAGCGGGAGACACCGGGGAGCTGTTTTTT
CDR3aa: CASGLVIAGDTGELFF

d_gene: .
j_gene: TRBJ2-5
v_gene: TRBV4-1
abundance: .
CDR3nt: TGCGCCAGCAGCCAGTTGGAGTCCCAAGAGACCCAGTACTTC
CDR3aa: CASSQLESQETQYF

d_gene: TRBD2
j_gene: TRBJ2-2
v_gene: TRBV6-5
abundance: .
CDR3nt: TGTGCCAGCCGTAGCGGGGAGCCCAGGGAGCTGTTTTTT
CDR3aa: CASRSGEPRELFF

d_gene: TRBD2
j_gene: TRBJ2-7
v_gene: TRBV7-2
abundance: .
CDR3nt: TGTGCCAGCAGCTTGGGACTAGCGGGAGTGGGCTCCTACGAGCAGTACTTC
CDR3aa: CASSLGLAGVGSYEQYF

d_gene: TRBD2
j_gene: TRBJ2-5
v_gene: TRBV7-9
abundance: .
CDR3nt: TGTGCCAGCAGCCTTCGGACTAGCGGGAGACGAGAGACCCAGTACTTC
CDR3aa: CASSLRTSGRRETQYF

d_gene: .
j_gene: TRBJ2-2
v_gene: TRBV5-1
abundance: once
CDR3nt: TGCGCCAGCAGCTACGCAGGGGAGCTCGGGGAGCTGTTTTTT
CDR3aa: CASSYAGELGELFF

d_gene: .
j_gene: TRBJ1-4
v_gene: TRBV5-1
abundance: .
CDR3nt: TGCGCCAGCAGCTTGGCCCCGCAGCGCGCTAATGAAAAACTGTTTTTT
CDR3aa: CASSLAPQRANEKLFF

d_gene: .
j_gene: TRBJ1-1
v_gene: TRBV6-1
abundance: .
CDR3nt: TGTGCCAGCAGTGAACAGCCGGGCAGAGGGAACACTGAAGCTTTCTTT
CDR3aa: CASSEQPGRGNTEAFF

d_gene: TRBD1
j_gene: TRBJ1-4
v_gene: TRBV6-5
abundance: .
CDR3nt: TGTGCCAGCAGGGGGACAGCCCTTAATGAAAAACTGTTTTTT
CDR3aa: CASRGTALNEKLFF

d_gene: TRBD2
j_gene: TRBJ2-7
v_gene: TRBV9
abundance: .
CDR3nt: TGTGCCAGCAGCCCGGGACTAGCAGTCCCTTTCATCTACGAGCAGTACTTC
CDR3aa: CASSPGLAVPFIYEQYF

d_gene: .
j_gene: TRBJ2-4
v_gene: TRBV4-2
abundance: .
CDR3nt: TGTGCCAGCAGCCTCAGCGCAGGGAAGGGTAATGACATTCAGTACTTC
CDR3aa: CASSLSAGKGNDIQYF

d_gene: TRBD1
j_gene: TRBJ1-2
v_gene: TRBV29-1
abundance: .
CDR3nt: TGCAGCGTAGACAGGGGTTCATTAGGCTACACCTTC
CDR3aa: CSVDRGSLGYTF

d_gene: .
j_gene: TRBJ1-4
v_gene: TRBV5-8
abundance: .
CDR3nt: TGTGCCAGCAGGGGGGATGTTGAAAAACTGTTTTTT
CDR3aa: CASRGDVEKLFF

d_gene: TRBD2
j_gene: TRBJ2-1
v_gene: TRBV5-1
abundance: .
CDR3nt: TGCGCCAGCAGCCATTCTCCCGGGACTAGAGGGGGGTACAATGAGCAGTTCTTC
CDR3aa: CASSHSPGTRGGYNEQFF